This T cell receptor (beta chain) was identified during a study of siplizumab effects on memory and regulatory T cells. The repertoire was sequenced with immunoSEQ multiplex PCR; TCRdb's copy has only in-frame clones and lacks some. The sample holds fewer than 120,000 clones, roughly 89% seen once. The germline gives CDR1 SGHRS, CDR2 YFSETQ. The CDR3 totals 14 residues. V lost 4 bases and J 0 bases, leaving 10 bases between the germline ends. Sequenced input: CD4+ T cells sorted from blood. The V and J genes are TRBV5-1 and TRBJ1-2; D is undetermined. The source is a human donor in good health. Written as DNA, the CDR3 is TGCGCCAGCAGCACCGCCGGGTCTAACTATGGCTACACCTTC. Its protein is CASSTAGSNYGYTF.